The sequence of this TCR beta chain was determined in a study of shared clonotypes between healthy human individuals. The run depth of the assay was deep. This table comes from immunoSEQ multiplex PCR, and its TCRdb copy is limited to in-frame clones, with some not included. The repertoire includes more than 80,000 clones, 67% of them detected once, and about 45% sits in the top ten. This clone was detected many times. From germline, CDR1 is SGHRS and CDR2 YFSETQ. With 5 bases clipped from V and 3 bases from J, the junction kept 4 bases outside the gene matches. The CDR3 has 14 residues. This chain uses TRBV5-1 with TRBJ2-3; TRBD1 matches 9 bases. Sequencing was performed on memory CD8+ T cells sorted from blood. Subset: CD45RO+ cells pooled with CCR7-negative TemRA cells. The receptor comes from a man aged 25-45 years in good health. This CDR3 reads CASRGQGITDTQYF. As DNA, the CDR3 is TGCGCCAGCAGAGGACAGGGGATAACAGATACGCAGTATTTT.